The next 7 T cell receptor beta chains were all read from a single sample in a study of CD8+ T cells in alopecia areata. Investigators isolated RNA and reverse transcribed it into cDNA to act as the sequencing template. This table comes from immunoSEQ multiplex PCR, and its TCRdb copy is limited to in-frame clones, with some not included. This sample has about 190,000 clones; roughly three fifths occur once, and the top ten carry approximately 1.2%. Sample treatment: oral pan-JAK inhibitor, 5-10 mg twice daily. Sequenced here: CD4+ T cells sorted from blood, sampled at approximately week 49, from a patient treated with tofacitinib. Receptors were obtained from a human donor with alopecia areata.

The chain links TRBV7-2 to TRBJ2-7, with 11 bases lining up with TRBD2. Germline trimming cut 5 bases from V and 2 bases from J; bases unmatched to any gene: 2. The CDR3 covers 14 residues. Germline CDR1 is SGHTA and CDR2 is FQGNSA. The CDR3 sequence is CASSPSGGPYEQYF. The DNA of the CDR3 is TGTGCCAGCAGCCCTAGCGGGGGGCCCTACGAGCAGTACTTC.

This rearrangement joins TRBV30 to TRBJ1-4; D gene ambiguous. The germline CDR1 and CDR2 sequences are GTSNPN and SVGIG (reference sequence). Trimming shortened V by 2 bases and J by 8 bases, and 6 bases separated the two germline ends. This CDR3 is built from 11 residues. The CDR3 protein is CAWSTEEKLFF. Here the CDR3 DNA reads TGTGCCTGGAGTACAGAGGAAAAACTGTTTTTT. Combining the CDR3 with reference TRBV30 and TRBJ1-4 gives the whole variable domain SQTIHQWPATLVQPVGSPLSLECTVEGTSNPNLYWYRQAAGRGLQLLFYSVGIGQISSEVPQNLSASRPQDRQFILSSKKLLLSDSGFYLCAWSTEEKLFFGSGTQLSVL.

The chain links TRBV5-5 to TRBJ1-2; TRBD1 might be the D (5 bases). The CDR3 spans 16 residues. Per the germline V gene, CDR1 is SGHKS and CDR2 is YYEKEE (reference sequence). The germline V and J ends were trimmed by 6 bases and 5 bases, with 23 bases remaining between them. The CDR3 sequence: CASIPGASTSGYGYTF. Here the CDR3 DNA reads TGTGCCAGCATCCCCGGGGCATCTACTTCGGGTTATGGCTACACCTTC.

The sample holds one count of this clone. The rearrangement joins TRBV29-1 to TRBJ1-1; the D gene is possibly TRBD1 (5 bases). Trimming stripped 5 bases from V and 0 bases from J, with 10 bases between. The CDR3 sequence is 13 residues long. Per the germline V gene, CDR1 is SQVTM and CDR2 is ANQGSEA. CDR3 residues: CSVTRQMNTEAFF. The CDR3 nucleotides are TGCAGCGTTACGCGACAGATGAACACTGAAGCTTTCTTT.

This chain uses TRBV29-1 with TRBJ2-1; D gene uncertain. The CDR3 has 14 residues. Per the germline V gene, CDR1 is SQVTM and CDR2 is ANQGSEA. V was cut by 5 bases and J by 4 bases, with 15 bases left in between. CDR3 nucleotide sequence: TGCAGCGTTTTCCGACGAAACCAATACAATGAGCAGTTCTTC. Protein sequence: CSVFRRNQYNEQFF.

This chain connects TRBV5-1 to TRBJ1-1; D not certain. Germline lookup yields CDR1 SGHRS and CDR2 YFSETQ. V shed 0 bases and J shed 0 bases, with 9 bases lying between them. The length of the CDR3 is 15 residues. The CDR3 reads CASSLEPGLNTEAFF. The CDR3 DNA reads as TGCGCCAGCAGCTTGGAGCCGGGCCTGAACACTGAAGCTTTCTTT.

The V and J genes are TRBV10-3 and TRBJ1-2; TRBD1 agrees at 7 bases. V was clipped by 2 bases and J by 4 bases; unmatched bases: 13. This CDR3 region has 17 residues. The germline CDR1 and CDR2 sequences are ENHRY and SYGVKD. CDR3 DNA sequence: TGTGCCATCAGTGAGAAGGGTTACAGGGACAGCGGCTATGGCTACACCTTC. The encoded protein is CAISEKGYRDSGYGYTF.